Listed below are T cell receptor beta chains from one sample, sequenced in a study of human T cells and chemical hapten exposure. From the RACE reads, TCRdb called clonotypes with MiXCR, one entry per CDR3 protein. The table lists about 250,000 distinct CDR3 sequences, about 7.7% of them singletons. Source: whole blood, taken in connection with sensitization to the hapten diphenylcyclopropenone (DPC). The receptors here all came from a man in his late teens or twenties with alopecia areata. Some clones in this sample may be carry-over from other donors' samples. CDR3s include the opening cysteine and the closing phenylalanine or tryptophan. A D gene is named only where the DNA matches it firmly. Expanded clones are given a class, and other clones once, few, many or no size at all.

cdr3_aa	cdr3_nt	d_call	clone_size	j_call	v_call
CASSGVRREGYTF	TGTGCCAGCAGCGGGGTAAGAAGGGAAGGCTACACCTTC	.	few	TRBJ1-2	TRBV5-6
CASSEAHSQETQYF	TGTGCCAGCAGTGAAGCTCACAGCCAAGAGACCCAGTACTTC	.	few	TRBJ2-5	TRBV2
CASIRTAGAEAFF	TGTGCCAGCATTCGGACTGCCGGAGCTGAAGCTTTCTTT	.	.	TRBJ1-1	TRBV25-1
CATSDSTGTQPQHF	TGTGCCACCAGTGATTCGACAGGAACCCAGCCCCAGCATTTT	.	.	TRBJ1-5	TRBV24-1
CASSPLQGGPDNSPLHF	TGCGCCAGCAGCCCCTTACAGGGAGGCCCCGATAATTCACCCCTCCACTTT	.	few	TRBJ1-6	TRBV4-1
CASSDGRGLDTQYF	TGTGCCAGCAGTGACGGCAGGGGATTAGATACGCAGTATTTT	.	few	TRBJ2-3	TRBV6-4
CASSASGTGPYNEQFF	TGTGCCAGCAGCGCCAGTGGGACAGGGCCCTACAATGAGCAGTTCTTC	TRBD1	.	TRBJ2-1	TRBV9
CASSQETSPGELFF	TGCGCCAGCAGCCAAGAAACTAGCCCCGGGGAGCTGTTTTTT	.	.	TRBJ2-2	TRBV4-1
CASSLGQAFPGTGGYTF	TGTGCCAGCAGTTTGGGACAGGCATTTCCCGGGACTGGGGGCTACACCTTC	TRBD1	many	TRBJ1-2	TRBV6-5
CASSPGQGGRDTQYF	TGTGCCAGCAGTCCCGGTCAGGGGGGCAGAGATACGCAGTATTTT	.	few	TRBJ2-3	TRBV28
CASSLVGTLYYEQYF	TGTGCCAGCAGCTTGGTGGGGACACTCTACTACGAGCAGTACTTC	.	.	TRBJ2-7	TRBV5-6
CASSPSRLGGPHDEQFF	TGTGCCAGCAGCCCGTCTCGCCTGGGGGGGCCTCACGATGAGCAGTTCTTC	.	few	TRBJ2-1	TRBV7-7
CASSLLTDRNYGYTF	TGCGCCAGCAGCTTGCTAACCGACAGGAACTATGGCTACACCTTC	.	.	TRBJ1-2	TRBV5-1
CASSPSGRGKNIQYF	TGTGCCAGCAGCCCCTCCGGCCGGGGCAAAAACATTCAGTACTTC	.	.	TRBJ2-4	TRBV9
CASSTPSGARDEQFF	TGTGCCAGCAGTACCCCGTCCGGGGCCCGCGATGAGCAGTTCTTC	.	many	TRBJ2-1	TRBV6-5
CASSLLGSSYEQYF	TGTGCCAGCAGTTTGCTAGGGAGCTCCTACGAGCAGTACTTC	.	many	TRBJ2-7	TRBV6-2/TRBV6-3
CASRRGQIVSYNEQFF	TGCGCCAGCAGACGTGGACAGATCGTCTCCTACAATGAGCAGTTCTTC	.	few	TRBJ2-1	TRBV5-1
CANSWTSNQPQHF	TGTGCCAACAGCTGGACCAGCAATCAGCCCCAGCATTTT	.	.	TRBJ1-5	TRBV12-3/TRBV12-4
CAGQMHLLVGNQPQHF	TGCGCCGGCCAGATGCACCTCCTCGTGGGCAATCAGCCCCAGCATTTT	.	many	TRBJ1-5	TRBV5-1
CASSSRTGGDGYTF	TGTGCCAGCAGCTCTCGGACAGGGGGAGATGGCTACACCTTC	TRBD1	few	TRBJ1-2	TRBV7-9
CASRTLRGSSQPQHF	TGTGCCAGCAGAACTCTCCGAGGGAGCAGTCAGCCCCAGCATTTT	.	many	TRBJ1-5	TRBV6-2/TRBV6-3
CASSHGRQGTYEQYF	TGCGCCAGCAGCCATGGTCGGCAGGGGACCTACGAGCAGTACTTC	.	.	TRBJ2-7	TRBV4-1
CASSSIQGEETQYF	TGTGCCAGCAGTTCTATACAGGGGGAAGAGACCCAGTACTTC	TRBD1	many	TRBJ2-5	TRBV27
CASSPASQGSQPQHF	TGTGCCAGCAGCCCCGCCTCACAGGGATCGCAGCCCCAGCATTTT	.	.	TRBJ1-5	TRBV7-8
CASSLWSPASNEKLFF	TGTGCCAGCAGTTTATGGTCCCCTGCCAGTAATGAAAAACTGTTTTTT	.	.	TRBJ1-4	TRBV12-3/TRBV12-4
CASSYPRQGHSYNEQFF	TGTGCCAGCAGCTATCCCCGACAGGGGCACTCCTACAATGAGCAGTTCTTC	TRBD1	once	TRBJ2-1	TRBV6-2/TRBV6-3
CSVQQGTSQPQHF	TGCAGCGTACAACAGGGAACCTCTCAGCCCCAGCATTTT	.	.	TRBJ1-5	TRBV29-1
CASSPPTGHHGYTF	TGTGCCAGCTCACCACCGACAGGGCACCATGGCTACACCTTC	TRBD1	many	TRBJ1-2	TRBV18
CASSPSWETQYF	TGTGCCAGCAGCCCTAGCTGGGAGACCCAGTACTTC	.	many	TRBJ2-5	TRBV12-3/TRBV12-4
CASSLWASETQYF	TGTGCCAGCAGCTTATGGGCTTCTGAGACCCAGTACTTC	.	.	TRBJ2-5	TRBV7-2
CASSRGLAGPYEQYF	TGTGCCAGCAGCCGAGGACTAGCGGGGCCCTACGAGCAGTACTTC	TRBD2	many	TRBJ2-7	TRBV7-9
CASSLAYGKSTDTQYF	TGTGCCAGCAGCTTAGCGTACGGCAAGAGCACAGATACGCAGTATTTT	.	few	TRBJ2-3	TRBV11-1
CASSLYDRDYGYTF	TGTGCCAGCAGCTTGTACGACAGGGACTATGGCTACACCTTC	TRBD1	few	TRBJ1-2	TRBV7-9
CASSPPGKSRYTF	TGTGCCAGCTCACCCCCCGGTAAAAGTCGGTACACCTTC	.	many	TRBJ1-2	TRBV18
CASSLIGRVGYEQYF	TGCGCCAGCAGCTTGATAGGCAGGGTCGGTTACGAGCAGTACTTC	.	.	TRBJ2-7	TRBV5-1
CASSSGQPHTQYF	TGTGCCAGCAGTTCCGGACAGCCCCATACGCAGTATTTT	.	many	TRBJ2-3	TRBV28
CASSSDREIVEQYF	TGTGCCAGCAGCTCCGACAGGGAAATAGTCGAGCAGTACTTC	TRBD1	.	TRBJ2-7	TRBV11-2
CASSLARTIQYTQYF	TGTGCCAGCAGCTTAGCGCGGACTATCCAGTATACGCAGTATTTT	.	.	TRBJ2-3	TRBV7-2
CSVVGRGNTIYF	TGCAGCGTTGTAGGCCGAGGAAACACCATATATTTT	.	few	TRBJ1-3	TRBV29-1
CASSPNEGGAYNSPLHF	TGTGCCAGCTCACCCAACGAAGGGGGCGCTTATAATTCACCCCTCCACTTT	TRBD1	.	TRBJ1-6	TRBV18
CASSQGGSGGRDTQYF	TGTGCCAGCAGTCAGGGGGGCAGCGGGGGGCGAGATACGCAGTATTTT	TRBD2	.	TRBJ2-3	TRBV6-6
CASSRGGDTEAFF	TGTGCCAGCAGCAGGGGGGGCGACACTGAAGCTTTCTTT	TRBD1	many	TRBJ1-1	TRBV25-1
CASSLNSSPLHF	TGTGCCAGCAGTTTGAACTCCTCACCCCTCCACTTT	.	.	TRBJ1-6	TRBV27
CASSQDRRLAGGQTETQYF	TGCGCCAGCAGCCAAGATAGAAGACTAGCGGGGGGCCAAACGGAGACCCAGTACTTC	TRBD2	few	TRBJ2-5	TRBV4-3
CASSRTPGQGPYGYTF	TGCGCCAGCAGCAGGACTCCGGGACAGGGGCCCTATGGCTACACCTTC	TRBD1	.	TRBJ1-2	TRBV5-1
CASSASGQGPFVYAYTF	TGTGCCAGCAGCGCATCGGGACAGGGGCCTTTCGTCTATGCCTACACCTTC	TRBD1	.	TRBJ1-2	TRBV7-3
CASRPDRGAYEQYF	TGTGCCAGCAGGCCTGACAGGGGTGCCTACGAGCAGTACTTC	TRBD1	many	TRBJ2-7	TRBV28
CASSPTQGGWYGYTF	TGTGCCAGCAGTCCTACACAGGGGGGTTGGTATGGCTACACCTTC	TRBD1	few	TRBJ1-2	TRBV12-3/TRBV12-4
CASSQDWNSFQETQYF	TGCGCCAGCAGCCAAGACTGGAACAGTTTCCAAGAGACCCAGTACTTC	.	.	TRBJ2-5	TRBV4-3
CSDGLAGGPETQYF	TGCAGCGACGGACTAGCGGGGGGGCCAGAGACCCAGTACTTC	TRBD2	few	TRBJ2-5	TRBV29-1
CANSHSGGAGELFF	TGTGCCAACAGCCACTCTGGGGGAGCCGGGGAGCTGTTTTTT	.	.	TRBJ2-2	TRBV3-1
CSARVFRETEAFF	TGCAGTGCTAGGGTTTTCAGGGAAACTGAAGCTTTCTTT	.	few	TRBJ1-1	TRBV20-1
CASSTDRNNEQFF	TGTGCCAGCAGCACCGACAGGAACAATGAGCAGTTCTTC	.	.	TRBJ2-1	TRBV7-3
CASSPLPTGSGSTGELFF	TGCGCCAGCAGCCCCCTTCCGACAGGGTCGGGCAGCACCGGGGAGCTGTTTTTT	TRBD1	few	TRBJ2-2	TRBV5-1
CASSPLPSNQPQHF	TGTGCCAGCTCACCACTGCCTAGCAATCAGCCCCAGCATTTT	.	few	TRBJ1-5	TRBV18
CASSLGLAGPQETQYF	TGTGCCAGCAGCCTGGGACTAGCGGGGCCTCAAGAGACCCAGTACTTC	TRBD2	.	TRBJ2-5	TRBV5-4
CSARDPGRPTDTQYF	TGCAGTGCTAGAGATCCCGGGAGGCCGACAGATACGCAGTATTTT	TRBD2	.	TRBJ2-3	TRBV20-1
CASSSAGGKNIQYF	TGTGCCAGCAGCTCAGCGGGCGGAAAAAACATTCAGTACTTC	.	.	TRBJ2-4	TRBV7-2